Following are 26 T cell receptor beta chains from one sample sequenced in a study of OX40 agonist ivuxolimab in advanced cancers. Generated by immunoSEQ multiplex PCR, the TCRdb table keeps only in-frame clones and is missing some. The table has 65,000 or so clones, 70% to 90% seen once. Sequencing was performed on CD4+ or CD8+ T cells sorted from blood, taken in a trial of the OX40 agonist ivuxolimab. The receptors shown here come from an adult with an advanced solid tumor such as melanoma, head and neck, liver or kidney cancer.

This clone showed up just once. V and J are TRBV2 and TRBJ1-1; perhaps TRBD1 as D (6 bases). The CDR3 has 13 amino acids. CDR1 SNHLY and CDR2 FYNNEI come from the germline V gene. The V and J ends lost 4 bases and 5 bases respectively, with 11 bases between them. The CDR3 DNA reads as TGTGCCAGCAGTGCCACAGGGTATACTGAAGCTTTCTTT. Its protein is CASSATGYTEAFF.

This chain joins TRBV6-5 and TRBJ2-5, with a weak D call TRBD2 (5 bases). Germline-derived CDR1 and CDR2 are MNHEY and SVGAGI. The V gene lost 6 bases and the J gene lost 11 bases, with 16 bases spanning the gap. The CDR3 runs to 12 residues. The DNA of the CDR3 is TGTGCCAGCAGCCCCCGCGACTACCAGCAGTACTTC. Its translation: CASSPRDYQQYF.

The chain employs TRBV27 and TRBJ2-1; TRBD1 might be the D (6 bases). V was shortened by 5 bases and J by 7 bases, with 9 bases between the two germline ends. The germline V gene has CDR1 MNHEY and CDR2 SMNVEV (reference sequence). This CDR3 region has 12 residues. In DNA form, the CDR3 reads TGTGCCAGCAGTCCTGGGACAAATGAGCAGTTCTTC. It specifies CASSPGTNEQFF.

This clone was observed once. The chain carries TRBV7-9 and TRBJ2-1, with 9 bases lining up with TRBD1. From germline, CDR1 is SEHNR and CDR2 FQNEAQ (reference sequence). This CDR3 contains 16 residues. The V gene end was trimmed by 5 bases and the J gene end by 7 bases; junction bases not matched to a gene: 12. The CDR3 loop reads CASSRRDRAFGNEQFF. CDR3 DNA: TGTGCCAGCAGCCGGCGGGACAGGGCCTTCGGGAATGAGCAGTTCTTC.

The genes are TRBV7-2 and TRBJ2-7; 8 nucleotides align to TRBD2. With 5 bases clipped from V and 2 bases from J, the junction kept 8 bases outside the gene matches. The CDR3 has 15 residues. Germline assignment: CDR1 SGHTA and CDR2 FQGNSA. The CDR3 coding sequence is TGTGCCAGCAGCCTCCGGGGGGGACCCACCTACGAGCAGTACTTC. It specifies CASSLRGGPTYEQYF. Looking up the rest from reference TRBV7-2 and TRBJ2-7 gives the full variable domain: GAGVSQSPSNKVTEKGKDVELRCDPISGHTALYWYRQSLGQGLEFLIYFQGNSAPDKSGLPSDRFSAERTGGSVSTLTIQRTQQEDSAVYLCASSLRGGPTYEQYFGPGTRLTVT.

The chain links TRBV19 to TRBJ1-2; possible D gene TRBD1, 6 bases. The CDR3 totals 15 residues. Trimming took off 6 bases at V and 0 bases at J, with 14 bases between the two ends. CDR1 is LNHDA and CDR2 is SQIVND in the germline V gene (reference sequence). The CDR3 nucleotides read TGTGCCAGTAGCACTAACAGGGCGTCTAACTATGGCTACACCTTC. As protein: CASSTNRASNYGYTF. Full variable domain (missing parts from reference TRBV19 and TRBJ1-2): DGGITQSPKYLFRKEGQNVTLSCEQNLNHDAMYWYRQDPGQGLRLIYYSQIVNDFQKGDIAEGYSVSREKKESFPLTVTSAQKNPTAFYLCASSTNRASNYGYTFGSGTRLTVV.

The V call is TRBV25-1, the J call TRBJ2-7, with D possibly TRBD2 on 5 matching bases. The V and J ends lost 4 bases and 2 bases respectively, with 12 bases between them. CDR3 length: 14 amino acids. Germline V CDR1 and CDR2: MGHDK, SYGVNS. CDR3 sequence (DNA): TGTGCCAGCAGTGTGGCAGCCGGGGCCTACGAGCAGTACTTC. Protein: CASSVAAGAYEQYF.

The chain has TRBV30 and TRBJ1-5; TRBD1 agrees at 10 bases. CDR1 is GTSNPN, CDR2 SVGIG, per germline (reference sequence). V lost 2 bases to trimming and J lost 4 bases; unmatched junction nucleotides: 2. This CDR3 is built from 14 residues. The CDR3, as DNA: TGTGCCTGGAGTTCGGGACAGGGGAATCAGCCCCAGCATTTT. This gives the protein CAWSSGQGNQPQHF.

The genes are TRBV5-1 and TRBJ1-4; 7 bases fit TRBD1. In germline, CDR1 is SGHRS, CDR2 YFSETQ. Germline trimming cut 3 bases from V and 2 bases from J; bases unmatched to any gene: 4. The CDR3 sequence is 15 residues long. CDR3 in amino acids: CASSSGTVTNEKLFF. CDR3 nucleotide sequence: TGCGCCAGCAGCTCCGGGACAGTTACTAATGAAAAACTGTTTTTT.

The chain combines TRBV7-8 with TRBJ1-6; TRBD1 matches 7 bases. Per the germline V gene, CDR1 is SGHVS and CDR2 is FQNEAQ. The CDR3 is made up of 15 amino acids. J gave up 5 bases and V 0 bases, and 1 base lay outside the gene matches. CDR3 loop: CASSLAGTDNSPLHF. The CDR3 DNA is TGTGCCAGCAGCTTAGCGGGGACAGATAATTCACCCCTCCACTTT.

V and J are TRBV7-9 and TRBJ1-5, with a tentative D call TRBD1 (6 bases). Germline values: CDR1 SEHNR, CDR2 FQNEAQ (reference sequence). With 5 bases removed from V and 1 base from J, the gap between germline ends came to 9 bases. CDR3 length: 14 amino acids. CDR3 nucleotides: TGTGCCAGCAGCACCGGACAGAGCAATCAGCCCCAGCATTTT. Translated: CASSTGQSNQPQHF.

The V and J genes are TRBV4-1 and TRBJ2-7; TRBD2 is a possible D gene (6 bases). With 2 bases removed from V and 7 bases from J, the gap between germline ends came to 12 bases. CDR1 is MGHRA, CDR2 YSYEKL, per germline. CDR3 size: 13 residues. The CDR3 spells CASSQWRGEEQYF. The CDR3 DNA reads as TGCGCCAGCAGCCAATGGAGGGGCGAAGAGCAGTACTTC.

This chain links TRBV7-9 with TRBJ2-2; D call uncertain. Between the trimmed V and J ends, which lost 8 bases and 2 bases, there was a span of 6 bases. Per the germline V gene, CDR1 is SEHNR and CDR2 is FQNEAQ (reference sequence). This CDR3 contains 12 residues. CDR3 in amino acids: CASAENTGELFF. CDR3 sequence (DNA): TGTGCCAGCGCAGAAAACACCGGGGAGCTGTTTTTT. Full variable domain (rest looked up from reference TRBV7-9 and TRBJ2-2): DTGVSQNPRHKITKRGQNVTFRCDPISEHNRLYWYRQTLGQGPEFLTYFQNEAQLEKSRLLSDRFSAERPKGSFSTLEIQRTEQGDSAMYLCASAENTGELFFGEGSRLTVL.

The V call is TRBV5-4, the J call TRBJ1-1; tentative D call: TRBD1 (5 bases). The CDR3 runs to 13 residues. V lost 1 base to trimming and J lost 4 bases, with 8 bases between them. The germline V gene has CDR1 SGHNT and CDR2 YYREEE (reference sequence). CDR3 in amino acids: CASSLTGGTEAFF. CDR3 sequence (DNA): TGTGCCAGCAGCTTGACGGGGGGCACTGAAGCTTTCTTT.

The J gene is TRBJ1-3, the V gene TRBV9, with D hard to call. The V and J ends lost 4 bases and 1 base respectively, with 12 bases between them. CDR3 length: 15 residues. Per the germline V gene, CDR1 is SGDLS and CDR2 is YYNGEE. Here the CDR3 DNA reads TGTGCCAGCAGCCCCCTAGAGGGATCTGGAAACACCATATATTTT. Protein: CASSPLEGSGNTIYF.

V gene TRBV29-1 combines with J gene TRBJ2-7; D not certain. The CDR3 extends over 13 amino acids. Germline CDR1 reads SQVTM; CDR2 reads ANQGSEA. V dropped 0 bases and J dropped 5 bases, with 11 bases sitting between them. The CDR3 here is CSVEDVTGDEQYF. CDR3 coding DNA: TGCAGCGTTGAAGATGTGACGGGCGACGAGCAGTACTTC.

V and J are TRBV6-5 and TRBJ2-7, with 7 bases that match TRBD2. V trimming: 2 bases; J trimming: 4 bases; junction bases outside the gene matches: 11. From germline, CDR1 is MNHEY and CDR2 SVGAGI. This CDR3 has 16 amino acids. For the CDR3, the DNA is TGTGCCAGCAGTTACGGAGGTTATTCTAGCGGTTACGAGCAGTACTTC. It codes for CASSYGGYSSGYEQYF.

This clone was detected once. This chain connects TRBV4-2 to TRBJ2-2; no clear D. Germline assignment: CDR1 LGHNA and CDR2 YNFKEQ. The CDR3 covers 14 residues. Trimming left V 4 bases short and J 4 bases short, with 10 bases between. CDR3 sequence reads: CASSPARITGELFF. The DNA for the CDR3 is TGTGCCAGCAGCCCCGCCCGGATCACCGGGGAGCTGTTTTTT.

V is TRBV14 and J is TRBJ1-6; D gene unclear. The length of the CDR3 is 14 residues. Germline values: CDR1 SGHDN, CDR2 FVKESK. Trimming removed 1 base from V and 7 bases from J, with 8 bases in between. The CDR3 DNA follows: TGTGCCAGCAGCCAAGTGGTCAGAAATTCACCCCTCCACTTT. This encodes CASSQVVRNSPLHF.

V usage is TRBV5-6 and J usage is TRBJ2-7; perhaps TRBD2 as D (6 bases). Germline CDR1 is SGHDT and CDR2 is YYEEEE. V lost 3 bases and J 6 bases, leaving 16 bases between the germline ends. CDR3 length: 14 amino acids. The chain's CDR3 is CASSWGLALGEQYF. DNA for the CDR3: TGTGCCAGCAGCTGGGGACTGGCTCTAGGCGAGCAGTACTTC.

In its sample, this clone was seen once. V usage is TRBV27 and J usage is TRBJ2-7, with 10 bases fitting TRBD2. This CDR3 has 15 amino acids. Germline V gives CDR1 MNHEY, CDR2 SMNVEV (reference sequence). J gave up 7 bases and V 5 bases, and 11 bases lay outside the gene matches. The CDR3 protein is CASSDGLAVEGEQYF. CDR3 DNA sequence: TGTGCCAGCAGTGACGGACTAGCGGTTGAGGGTGAGCAGTACTTC.

The chain is built from TRBV9 and TRBJ2-7; TRBD1 matches at 12 bases. The ends lost 2 bases at V and 2 bases at J; junction bases unmatched: 2. The CDR3 loop spans 15 amino acids. Germline V gene sequence: CDR1 SGDLS, CDR2 YYNGEE. Here the CDR3 DNA reads TGTGCCAGCAGCGTCCGGGACAGGGGGCCCTACGAGCAGTACTTC. Translation gives CASSVRDRGPYEQYF.

This chain uses TRBV10-3 with TRBJ1-2; TRBD1 aligns across 8 bases. V dropped 6 bases and J dropped 5; count of bases not matched to a gene: 5. The CDR3 runs 13 residues. Germline-derived CDR1 and CDR2 are ENHRY and SYGVKD. The CDR3 sequence: CAIRDDRGYGYTF. In DNA form, the CDR3 reads TGTGCCATCAGGGATGACAGGGGATATGGCTACACCTTC.

The chain uses TRBV7-7 and TRBJ2-7; a weak D match, TRBD1 (6 bases). Germline assignment: CDR1 SSHAT and CDR2 FNYEAQ (reference sequence). V gave up 6 bases and J gave up 1 base, with 10 bases separating them. This CDR3 contains 13 residues. In nucleotides, the CDR3 is TGTGCCAGCAGTGGGACAAATTCCTACGAGCAGTACTTC. This encodes CASSGTNSYEQYF.

CDR3 loop: CASSQVSLGIPGNQPQHF. The CDR3 DNA follows: TGCGCCAGCAGCCAAGTTTCGTTAGGTATTCCTGGCAATCAGCCCCAGCATTTT. This chain uses TRBV4-1 with TRBJ1-5; D call uncertain. This CDR3 spans 18 amino acids. Per the germline V gene, CDR1 is MGHRA and CDR2 is YSYEKL. V lost 1 base and J 2 bases, leaving 18 bases between the germline ends.

This clone was seen a single time. This chain joins TRBV11-2 and TRBJ2-1, with TRBD1 matching 7 bases. The J segment lost 10 bases and the V segment lost 4 bases, leaving 1 base of the junction unmatched. Per the germline V gene, CDR1 is SGHAT and CDR2 is FQNNGV. The CDR3 spans 11 residues. CDR3 amino acids: CASSSQGEQFF. CDR3 coding DNA: TGTGCCAGCAGCTCACAGGGGGAGCAGTTCTTC.